The rows below give T cell receptor beta chains drawn from one sample of a study of T cells after yellow fever vaccination. MiXCR, run by TCRdb on the 5' RACE reads, gives a single entry per CDR3 protein. The sample consists of hundreds of thousands of distinct CDR3 sequences, approximately 13% of them appearing once. Sequences were derived from PBMCs, sampled on the day of the yellow fever booster vaccination. The receptors here all came from a man aged 30 to 39 who received the YFV17D yellow fever vaccine. Both conserved end residues are part of each CDR3. A D gene is named only where the DNA matches it firmly. Some rows have no size entry. The others give once, few or many, or a class for an expanded clone.

>NA|NA|17|TRBV5-8|TRBJ1-5
CASSPIGSGGFNQPQHF
TGTGCCAGCAGCCCCATTGGGTCAGGCGGATTTAATCAGCCCCAGCATTTT
>NA|TRBD2|14|TRBV12-3/TRBV12-4|TRBJ2-3
CASSPGTRAYTQYF
TGTGCCAGCAGTCCCGGGACTAGAGCTTATACGCAGTATTTT
>NA|NA|15|TRBV5-6|TRBJ1-4
CASSYRPGVNEKLFF
TGTGCCAGCAGTTACCGTCCTGGGGTTAATGAAAAACTGTTTTTT
>few|TRBD1|15|TRBV7-9|TRBJ2-7
CASSPRQGRYYEQYF
TGTGCCAGCAGCCCTAGACAGGGTCGTTACTACGAGCAGTACTTC
>few|NA|14|TRBV20-1|TRBJ1-6
CSARGGEGDSPLHF
TGCAGTGCTAGAGGAGGGGAAGGCGATTCACCCCTCCACTTT
>few|NA|15|TRBV9|TRBJ2-5
CASSVQGRPQETQYF
TGTGCCAGCAGCGTACAGGGACGGCCCCAAGAGACCCAGTACTTC
>few|NA|12|TRBV30|TRBJ1-2
CAWSKGLRGYTF
TGTGCCTGGAGTAAAGGGTTACGAGGCTACACCTTC
>NA|NA|14|TRBV12-3/TRBV12-4|TRBJ2-2
CAVVRLGSTGELFF
TGTGCCGTCGTCCGGCTAGGAAGCACCGGGGAGCTGTTTTTT
>few|TRBD2|14|TRBV9|TRBJ2-7
CASGGTSGSLEQYF
TGTGCCAGCGGGGGGACTAGCGGGAGCCTCGAGCAGTACTTC
>NA|NA|16|TRBV28|TRBJ2-7
CASSLRRANRLGEQYF
TGTGCCAGCAGTTTGCGGAGGGCAAATAGATTGGGTGAGCAGTACTTC
>few|NA|15|TRBV11-2|TRBJ2-3
CASTSVLASTDTQYF
TGTGCCAGCACCTCGGTATTAGCTAGCACAGATACGCAGTATTTT
>few|NA|14|TRBV7-8|TRBJ2-3
CASSLKGLADTQYF
TGTGCCAGCAGCTTAAAGGGGCTAGCAGATACGCAGTATTTT
>NA|TRBD1|14|TRBV27|TRBJ1-6
CASSYDREYSPLHF
TGTGCCAGCAGTTATGACAGGGAATATTCACCCCTCCACTTT
>NA|NA|13|TRBV4-3|TRBJ2-7
CASSRDTHYEQYF
TGCGCCAGCAGCCGGGACACCCACTACGAGCAGTACTTC
>few|NA|14|TRBV7-9|TRBJ2-7
CASSAGTERYEQYF
TGTGCCAGCAGTGCTGGGACTGAGAGGTACGAGCAGTACTTC
>few|NA|15|TRBV11-2|TRBJ2-7
CASSPGQRHSYEQYF
TGTGCCAGCAGCCCCGGACAGAGACACTCCTACGAGCAGTACTTC
>NA|NA|15|TRBV20-1|TRBJ2-3
CSARDGASGTDTQYF
TGCAGTGCTAGAGATGGGGCTAGCGGCACAGATACGCAGTATTTT
>NA|NA|14|TRBV3-1|TRBJ2-7
CASSQFGARGEQYF
TGTGCCAGCAGCCAATTTGGGGCTCGAGGCGAGCAGTACTTC
>NA|NA|14|TRBV20-1|TRBJ2-7
CSASKQGGSYEQYF
TGCAGTGCTAGTAAGCAGGGCGGCTCCTACGAGCAGTACTTC
>few|TRBD1|12|TRBV29-1|TRBJ1-2
CSVVDRDYGYTF
TGCAGCGTTGTGGACAGGGATTATGGCTACACCTTC
>NA|TRBD2|15|TRBV10-2|TRBJ2-2
CASELAGGGTGELFF
TGCGCCAGCGAACTAGCGGGAGGAGGTACCGGGGAGCTGTTTTTT
>many|NA|15|TRBV7-6|TRBJ2-4
CASSPNIKAKNIQYF
TGTGCCAGCAGCCCCAACATAAAAGCCAAAAACATTCAGTACTTC
>once|NA|12|TRBV7-9|TRBJ2-1
CASSLGARTQFF
TGTGCCAGCAGCCTAGGAGCTAGAACACAGTTCTTC
>few|NA|11|TRBV5-1|TRBJ1-1
CASGTDTEAFF
TGCGCCAGCGGGACGGACACTGAAGCTTTCTTT
>NA|NA|14|TRBV20-1|TRBJ2-2
CSARKQQGTGELFF
TGCAGTGCTAGAAAACAACAGGGAACCGGGGAGCTGTTTTTT
>few|NA|16|TRBV5-1|TRBJ2-1
CASSLVVASSYNEQFF
TGCGCCAGCAGCTTGGTCGTGGCAAGCTCCTACAATGAGCAGTTCTTC
>many|TRBD1|13|TRBV30|TRBJ2-1
CASAGDRVNEQFF
TGTGCCTCGGCCGGGGACAGGGTCAATGAGCAGTTCTTC
>NA|NA|13|TRBV14|TRBJ2-7
CASSPTPRGKQYF
TGTGCCAGCAGCCCTACTCCCCGAGGCAAGCAGTACTTC
>few|NA|12|TRBV12-3/TRBV12-4|TRBJ1-5
CASSSTDQPQHF
TGTGCCAGCAGTTCGACGGATCAGCCCCAGCATTTT
>NA|TRBD2|14|TRBV20-1|TRBJ2-2
CSALPSGNTGELFF
TGCAGTGCCCTACCTAGCGGGAACACCGGGGAGCTGTTTTTT
>NA|TRBD1|15|TRBV20-1|TRBJ1-5
CSARETGDGGQPQHF
TGCAGTGCTAGAGAGACAGGGGACGGGGGTCAGCCCCAGCATTTT
>few|NA|16|TRBV5-1|TRBJ2-7
CASSLARLERPYEQYF
TGCGCCAGCAGCTTGGCCCGGCTAGAAAGGCCCTACGAGCAGTACTTC
>NA|NA|14|TRBV6-5|TRBJ1-1
CASSYGSSGTEAFF
TGTGCCAGCAGTTACGGATCCTCAGGTACTGAAGCTTTCTTT
>many|TRBD1|15|TRBV5-1|TRBJ2-2
CASSFSGGAAGELFF
TGCGCCAGCAGCTTTTCAGGGGGCGCCGCCGGGGAGCTGTTTTTT
>few|NA|12|TRBV24-1|TRBJ2-1
CATTSPDNEQFF
TGTGCCACCACCAGTCCCGACAATGAGCAGTTCTTC
>few|NA|14|TRBV7-9|TRBJ2-5
CASSYRQAGETQYF
TGTGCCAGCAGCTACCGACAGGCCGGGGAGACCCAGTACTTC
>few|TRBD1|14|TRBV12-3/TRBV12-4|TRBJ2-3
CASRRTGDPDTQYF
TGTGCCAGCAGAAGGACAGGTGACCCAGATACGCAGTATTTT
>NA|NA|15|TRBV7-7|TRBJ2-5
CASSLREGGGETQYF
TGTGCTAGCAGCTTAAGGGAAGGCGGAGGAGAGACCCAGTACTTC
>few|NA|13|TRBV29-1|TRBJ2-3
CSVHPGSQDTQYF
TGCAGCGTTCACCCTGGGTCTCAGGATACGCAGTATTTT
>NA|TRBD2|16|TRBV27|TRBJ2-1
CASSLSLGLAVNEQFF
TGTGCCAGCAGTCTAAGCCTGGGACTAGCAGTCAATGAGCAGTTCTTC
>few|NA|14|TRBV24-1|TRBJ2-1
CATRRRQLLLEQFF
TGTGCCACCAGACGGAGGCAATTATTGTTGGAGCAGTTCTTC
>NA|NA|14|TRBV6-5|TRBJ2-7
CASSYSFRNYEQYF
TGTGCCAGCAGTTACTCGTTTAGGAACTACGAGCAGTACTTC
>NA|NA|12|TRBV19|TRBJ1-1
CASSIAGGEAFF
TGTGCCAGTAGTATAGCCGGGGGCGAGGCTTTCTTT
>NA|TRBD2|14|TRBV11-2|TRBJ2-5
CASSSGLAGGTQYF
TGTGCCAGCAGCTCGGGACTAGCGGGAGGGACCCAGTACTTC
>few|NA|14|TRBV18|TRBJ2-5
CASSPRRDQETQYF
TGTGCCAGCTCACCACGCAGGGACCAAGAGACCCAGTACTTC
>few|NA|14|TRBV18|TRBJ2-7
CASSPAGGSREQYF
TGTGCCAGCTCACCCGCCGGGGGTAGTCGCGAGCAGTACTTC
>few|NA|13|TRBV27|TRBJ2-5
CASSWGREETQYF
TGTGCCAGCAGTTGGGGACGGGAAGAGACCCAGTACTTC
>few|TRBD1|16|TRBV5-1|TRBJ1-1
CASSSGQGHLPAEAFF
TGCGCCAGCAGCTCGGGACAGGGCCACCTCCCCGCTGAAGCTTTCTTT
>NA|NA|15|TRBV20-1|TRBJ1-5
CSARPPGRSNVPQHF
TGCAGTGCTAGACCGCCGGGACGGTCTAATGTCCCCCAGCATTTT
>few|NA|15|TRBV20-1|TRBJ2-1
CSARVSGTSYNEQFF
TGCAGTGCTAGAGTTAGTGGGACCTCCTACAATGAGCAGTTCTTC
>NA|NA|17|TRBV10-3|TRBJ2-3
CAISESSAGIRTDTQYF
TGTGCCATCAGTGAGTCGAGTGCGGGAATCCGCACAGATACGCAGTATTTT
>NA|NA|15|TRBV7-2|TRBJ2-7
CASSLGRRGPYEQYF
TGTGCCAGCAGCTTAGGTCGGAGGGGACCCTACGAGCAGTACTTC
>many|TRBD2|15|TRBV10-3|TRBJ2-1
CAISEGTSGYNEQFF
TGTGCCATCAGTGAGGGGACTAGCGGATACAATGAGCAGTTCTTC